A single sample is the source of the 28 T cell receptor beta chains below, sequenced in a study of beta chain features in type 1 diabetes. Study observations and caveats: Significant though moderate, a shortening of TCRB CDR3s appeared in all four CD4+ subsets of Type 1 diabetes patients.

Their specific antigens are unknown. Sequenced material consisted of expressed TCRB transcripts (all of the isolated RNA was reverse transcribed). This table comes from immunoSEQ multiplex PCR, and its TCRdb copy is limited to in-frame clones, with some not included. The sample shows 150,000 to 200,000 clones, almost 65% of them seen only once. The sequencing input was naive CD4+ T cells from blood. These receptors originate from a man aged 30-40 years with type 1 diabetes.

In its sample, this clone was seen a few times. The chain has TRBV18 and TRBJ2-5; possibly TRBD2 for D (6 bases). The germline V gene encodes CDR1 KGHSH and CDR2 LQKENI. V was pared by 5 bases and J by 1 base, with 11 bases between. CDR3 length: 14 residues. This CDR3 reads CASSGGAAQETQYF. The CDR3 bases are TGTGCCAGCTCAGGCGGGGCCGCCCAAGAGACCCAGTACTTC.

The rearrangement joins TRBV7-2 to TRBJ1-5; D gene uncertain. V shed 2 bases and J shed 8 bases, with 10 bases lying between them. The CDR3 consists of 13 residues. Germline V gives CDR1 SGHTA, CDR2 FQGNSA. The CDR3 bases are TGTGCCAGCAGCTTATTGGACGTGAAGCCCCAGCATTTT. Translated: CASSLLDVKPQHF.

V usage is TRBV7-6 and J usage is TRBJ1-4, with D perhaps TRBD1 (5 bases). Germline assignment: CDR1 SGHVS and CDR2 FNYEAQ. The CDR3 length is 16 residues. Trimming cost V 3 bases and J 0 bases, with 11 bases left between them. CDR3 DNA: TGTGCCAGCAGCTTGGTAACAGGCGCAACTAATGAAAAACTGTTTTTT. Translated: CASSLVTGATNEKLFF. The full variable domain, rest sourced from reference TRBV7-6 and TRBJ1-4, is GAGVSQSPRYKVTKRGQDVALRCDPISGHVSLYWYRQALGQGPEFLTYFNYEAQQDKSGLPNDRFSAERPEGSISTLTIQRTEQRDSAMYRCASSLVTGATNEKLFFGSGTQLSVL.

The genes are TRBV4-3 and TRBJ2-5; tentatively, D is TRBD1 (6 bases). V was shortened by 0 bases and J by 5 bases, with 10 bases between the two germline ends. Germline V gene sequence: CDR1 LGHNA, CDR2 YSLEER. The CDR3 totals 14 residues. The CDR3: CASSQDGGLETQYF. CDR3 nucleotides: TGCGCCAGCAGCCAAGATGGGGGCTTGGAGACCCAGTACTTC.

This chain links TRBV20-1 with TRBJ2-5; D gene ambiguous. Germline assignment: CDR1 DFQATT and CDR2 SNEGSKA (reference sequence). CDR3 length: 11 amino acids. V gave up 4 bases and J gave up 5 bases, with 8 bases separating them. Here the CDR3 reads CSATRTETQYF. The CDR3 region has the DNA TGCAGTGCTACGAGGACGGAGACCCAGTACTTC.

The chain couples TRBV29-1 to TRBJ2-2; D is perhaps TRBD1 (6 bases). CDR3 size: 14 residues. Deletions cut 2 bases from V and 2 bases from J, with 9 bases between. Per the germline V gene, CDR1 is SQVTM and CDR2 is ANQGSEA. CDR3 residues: CSVEQGRNTGELFF. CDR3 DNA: TGCAGCGTTGAACAGGGGCGTAACACCGGGGAGCTGTTTTTT.

The CDR3 protein is CASSLAAGGDVNTQYF. The CDR3 nucleotides are TGTGCCAGCAGCTTGGCTGCAGGAGGCGACGTAAATACGCAGTATTTT. The gene calls are TRBV5-8 and TRBJ2-3; weak D call: TRBD2 (5 bases). Per the germline V gene, CDR1 is SGHTS and CDR2 is YDEGEE. V was cut by 0 bases and J by 7 bases, with 18 bases left in between. The CDR3 totals 16 residues.

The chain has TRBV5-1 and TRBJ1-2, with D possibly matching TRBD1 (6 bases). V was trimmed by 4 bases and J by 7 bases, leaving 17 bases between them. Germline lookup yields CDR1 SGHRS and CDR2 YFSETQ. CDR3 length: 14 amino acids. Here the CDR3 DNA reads TGCGCCAGCAGCATGACACAGGGAAACCCTGGCTACACCTTC. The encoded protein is CASSMTQGNPGYTF.

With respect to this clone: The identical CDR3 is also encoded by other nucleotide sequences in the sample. As DNA, the CDR3 is TGCGCCAGCAGCTTGGCCGCGGGGAATGAGCAGTTCTTC. Its protein is CASSLAAGNEQFF. The rearrangement joins TRBV5-1 to TRBJ2-1; maybe TRBD2 (6 bases). V lost 0 bases and J lost 7, with 8 bases in between. CDR1 and CDR2 (germline): SGHRS, YFSETQ. The CDR3 is 13 residues long.

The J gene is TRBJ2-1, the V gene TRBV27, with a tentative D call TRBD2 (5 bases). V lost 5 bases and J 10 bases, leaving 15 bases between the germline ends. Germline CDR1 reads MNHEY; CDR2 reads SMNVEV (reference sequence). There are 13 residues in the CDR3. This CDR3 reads CASSPGRVGEQFF. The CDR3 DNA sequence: TGTGCCAGCAGTCCTGGGCGGGTTGGCGAGCAGTTCTTC.

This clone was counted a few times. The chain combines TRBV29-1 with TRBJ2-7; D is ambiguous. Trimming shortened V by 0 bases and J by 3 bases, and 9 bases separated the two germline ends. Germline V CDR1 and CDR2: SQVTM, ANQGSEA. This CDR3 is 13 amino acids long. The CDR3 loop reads CSVEDLTDYEQYF. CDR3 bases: TGCAGCGTTGAAGATCTAACAGACTACGAGCAGTACTTC.

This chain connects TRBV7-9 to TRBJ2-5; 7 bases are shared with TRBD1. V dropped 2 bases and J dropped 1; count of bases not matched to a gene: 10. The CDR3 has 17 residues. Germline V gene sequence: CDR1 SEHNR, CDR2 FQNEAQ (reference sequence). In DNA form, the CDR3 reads TGTGCCAGCAGCTTATTACCGAAACAGGGGACCCAAGAGACCCAGTACTTC. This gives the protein CASSLLPKQGTQETQYF.

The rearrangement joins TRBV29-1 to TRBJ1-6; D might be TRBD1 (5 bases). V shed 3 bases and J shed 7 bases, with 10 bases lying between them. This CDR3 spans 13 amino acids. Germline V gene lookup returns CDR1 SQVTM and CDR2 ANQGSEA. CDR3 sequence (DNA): TGCAGCGTTGAGCAGGGCACGAATTCACCCCTCCACTTT. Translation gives CSVEQGTNSPLHF.

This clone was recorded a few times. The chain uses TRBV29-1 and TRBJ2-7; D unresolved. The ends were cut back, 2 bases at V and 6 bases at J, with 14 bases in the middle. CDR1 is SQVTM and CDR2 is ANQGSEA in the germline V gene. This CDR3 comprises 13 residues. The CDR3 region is CSVERGPVGEQYF. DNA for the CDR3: TGCAGCGTTGAACGAGGACCGGTGGGCGAGCAGTACTTC.

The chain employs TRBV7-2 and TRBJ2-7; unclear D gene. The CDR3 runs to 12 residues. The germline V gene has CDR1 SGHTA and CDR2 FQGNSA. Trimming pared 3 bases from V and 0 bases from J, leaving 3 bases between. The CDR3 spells CASSFASYEQYF. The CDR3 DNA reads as TGTGCCAGCAGCTTCGCCTCCTACGAGCAGTACTTC.

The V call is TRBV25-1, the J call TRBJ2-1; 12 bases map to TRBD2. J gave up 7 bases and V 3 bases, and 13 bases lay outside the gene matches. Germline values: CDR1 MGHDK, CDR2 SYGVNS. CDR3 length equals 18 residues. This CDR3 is CASSESLAGGPRTNEQFF. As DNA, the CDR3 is TGTGCCAGCAGTGAGTCCCTAGCGGGGGGGCCAAGGACGAATGAGCAGTTCTTC.

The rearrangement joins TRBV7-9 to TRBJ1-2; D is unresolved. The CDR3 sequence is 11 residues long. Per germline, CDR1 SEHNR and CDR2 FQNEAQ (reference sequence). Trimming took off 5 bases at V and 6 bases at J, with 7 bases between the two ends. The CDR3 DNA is TGTGCCAGCAGCACCGTGGATGGCTACACCTTC. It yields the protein CASSTVDGYTF. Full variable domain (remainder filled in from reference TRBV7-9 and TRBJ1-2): DTGVSQNPRHKITKRGQNVTFRCDPISEHNRLYWYRQTLGQGPEFLTYFQNEAQLEKSRLLSDRFSAERPKGSFSTLEIQRTEQGDSAMYLCASSTVDGYTFGSGTRLTVV.

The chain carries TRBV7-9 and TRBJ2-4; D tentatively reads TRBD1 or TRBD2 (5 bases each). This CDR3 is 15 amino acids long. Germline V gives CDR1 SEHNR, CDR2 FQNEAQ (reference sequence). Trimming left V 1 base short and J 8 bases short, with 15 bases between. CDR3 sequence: CASSLVWGRGDIQYF. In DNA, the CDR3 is TGTGCCAGCAGCTTAGTTTGGGGTAGGGGAGACATTCAGTACTTC.

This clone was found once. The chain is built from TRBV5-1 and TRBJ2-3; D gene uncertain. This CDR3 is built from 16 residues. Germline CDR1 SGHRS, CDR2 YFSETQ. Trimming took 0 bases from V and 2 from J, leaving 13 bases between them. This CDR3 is CASSLAGVGLTDTQYF. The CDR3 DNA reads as TGCGCCAGCAGCTTGGCAGGTGTCGGCCTCACAGATACGCAGTATTTT.

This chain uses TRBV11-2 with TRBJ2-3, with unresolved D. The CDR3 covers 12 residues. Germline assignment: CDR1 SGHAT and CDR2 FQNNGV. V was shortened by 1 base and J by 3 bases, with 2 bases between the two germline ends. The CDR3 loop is CASSLATDTQYF. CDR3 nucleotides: TGTGCCAGCAGCTTAGCTACAGATACGCAGTATTTT. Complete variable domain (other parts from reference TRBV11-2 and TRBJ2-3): EAGVAQSPRYKIIEKRQSVAFWCNPISGHATLYWYQQILGQGPKLLIQFQNNGVVDDSQLPKDRFSAERLKGVDSTLKIQPAKLEDSAVYLCASSLATDTQYFGPGTRLTVL.

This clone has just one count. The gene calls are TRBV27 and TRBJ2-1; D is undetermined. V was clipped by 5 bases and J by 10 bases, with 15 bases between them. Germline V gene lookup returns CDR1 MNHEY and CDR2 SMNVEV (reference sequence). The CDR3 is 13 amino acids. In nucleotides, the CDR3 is TGTGCCAGCAGTCCGGTCAAGCTTGTAGAGCAGTTCTTC. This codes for CASSPVKLVEQFF.

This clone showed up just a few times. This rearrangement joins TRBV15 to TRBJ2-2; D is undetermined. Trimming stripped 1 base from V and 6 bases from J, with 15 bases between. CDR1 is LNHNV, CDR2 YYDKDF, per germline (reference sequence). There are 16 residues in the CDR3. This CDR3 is CATSRGPGEWAGELFF. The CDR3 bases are TGTGCCACCAGCAGAGGCCCAGGTGAATGGGCCGGGGAGCTGTTTTTT.

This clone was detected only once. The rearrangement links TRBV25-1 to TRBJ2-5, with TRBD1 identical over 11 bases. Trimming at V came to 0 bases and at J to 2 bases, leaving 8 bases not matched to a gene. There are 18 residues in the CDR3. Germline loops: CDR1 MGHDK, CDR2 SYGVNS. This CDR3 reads CASSEYGGQGVLQETQYF. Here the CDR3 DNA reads TGTGCCAGCAGTGAATATGGGGGACAGGGGGTTTTACAAGAGACCCAGTACTTC.

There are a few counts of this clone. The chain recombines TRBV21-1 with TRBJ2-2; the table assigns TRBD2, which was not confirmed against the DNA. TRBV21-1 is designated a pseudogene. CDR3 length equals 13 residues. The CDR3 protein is CASSKERAGELFF. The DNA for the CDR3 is TGTGCCAGCAGCAAAGAGAGAGCCGGGGAGCTGTTTTTT.

The CDR3 DNA is TGTGCCAGCAGCTTAGCGGCCAGGGGTATCAATGAGCAGTTCTTC. Its translation is CASSLAARGINEQFF. The chain carries TRBV11-2 and TRBJ2-1; D possibly corresponds to TRBD1 (6 bases). Trimming took off 1 base at V and 6 bases at J, with 13 bases between the two ends. Germline V CDR1 and CDR2: SGHAT, FQNNGV. The CDR3 consists of 15 residues.

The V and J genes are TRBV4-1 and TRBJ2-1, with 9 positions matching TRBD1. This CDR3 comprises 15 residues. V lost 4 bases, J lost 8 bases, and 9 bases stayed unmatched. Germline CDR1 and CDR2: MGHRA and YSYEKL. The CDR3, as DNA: TGCGCCAGCAGCCTGGGACAGGGACCAGTGGATGAGCAGTTCTTC. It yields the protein CASSLGQGPVDEQFF.

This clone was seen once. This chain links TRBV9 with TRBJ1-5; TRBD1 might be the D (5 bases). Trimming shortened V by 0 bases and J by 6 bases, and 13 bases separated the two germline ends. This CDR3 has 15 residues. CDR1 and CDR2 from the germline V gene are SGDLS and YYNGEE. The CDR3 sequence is CASSVDGGMGQPQHF. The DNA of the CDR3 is TGTGCCAGCAGCGTAGATGGGGGTATGGGTCAGCCCCAGCATTTT.

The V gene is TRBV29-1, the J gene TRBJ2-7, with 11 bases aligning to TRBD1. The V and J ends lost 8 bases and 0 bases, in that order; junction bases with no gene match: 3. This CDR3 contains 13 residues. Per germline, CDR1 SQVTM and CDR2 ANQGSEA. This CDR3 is CSPGQGGSYEQYF. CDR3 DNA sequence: TGCAGCCCGGGACAGGGGGGCTCCTACGAGCAGTACTTC.